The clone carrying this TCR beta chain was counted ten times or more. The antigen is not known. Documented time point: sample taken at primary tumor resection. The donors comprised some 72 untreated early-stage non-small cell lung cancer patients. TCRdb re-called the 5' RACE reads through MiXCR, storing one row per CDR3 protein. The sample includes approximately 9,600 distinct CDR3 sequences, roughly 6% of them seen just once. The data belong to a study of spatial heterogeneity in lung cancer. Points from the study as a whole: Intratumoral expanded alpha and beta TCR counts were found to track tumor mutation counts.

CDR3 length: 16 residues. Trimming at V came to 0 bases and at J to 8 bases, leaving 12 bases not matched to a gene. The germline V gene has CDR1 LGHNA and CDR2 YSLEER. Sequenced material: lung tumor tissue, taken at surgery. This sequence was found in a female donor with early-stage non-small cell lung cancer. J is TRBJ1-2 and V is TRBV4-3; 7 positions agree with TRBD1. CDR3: CASSQEGQTKVGGYTF. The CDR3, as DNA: TGCGCCAGCAGCCAAGAGGGACAGACGAAGGTCGGCGGCTACACCTTC.